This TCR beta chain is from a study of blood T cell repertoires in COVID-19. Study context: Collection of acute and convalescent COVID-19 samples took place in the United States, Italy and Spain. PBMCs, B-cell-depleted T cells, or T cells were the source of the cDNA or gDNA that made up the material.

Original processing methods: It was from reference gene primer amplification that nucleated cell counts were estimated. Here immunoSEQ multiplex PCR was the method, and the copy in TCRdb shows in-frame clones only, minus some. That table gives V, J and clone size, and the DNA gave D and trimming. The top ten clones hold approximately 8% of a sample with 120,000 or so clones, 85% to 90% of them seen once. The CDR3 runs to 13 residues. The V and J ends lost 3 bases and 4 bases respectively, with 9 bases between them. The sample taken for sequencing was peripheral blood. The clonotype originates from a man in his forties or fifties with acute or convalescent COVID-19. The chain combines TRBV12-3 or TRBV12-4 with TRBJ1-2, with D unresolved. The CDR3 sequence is CASSFSLSYGYTF. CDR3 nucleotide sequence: TGTGCCAGCAGTTTTTCGCTAAGCTATGGCTACACCTTC.